This TCR beta chain was captured by sequencing in a study of cytomegalovirus exposure and HLA in healthy donors. The PCR contained 60 Vbeta and 13 Jbeta primers. Measured with immunoSEQ multiplex PCR; TCRdb has only the in-frame clones, and not every one. The repertoire shows tens of thousands of clones; the top ten hold about 1.8%. CDR1 and CDR2 from the germline V gene are MGHRA and YSYEKL. There are 17 residues in the CDR3. V was pared by 1 base and J by 2 bases, with 7 bases of the junction left unmatched. On this clone itself: The antigen is not known.

Study-level results: A later analysis by the authors found several of the most significant clusters apparently linked to common viral pathogens.

The rearrangement joins TRBV4-1 to TRBJ2-1; 8 positions match TRBD1. The receptor was derived from a woman aged 25 to 39 in good health and CMV-seronegative. The sequencing input was PBMCs. This CDR3 is CASSQGPDRATYNEQFF. The DNA of the CDR3 is TGCGCCAGCAGCCAAGGACCGGACAGGGCTACCTACAATGAGCAGTTCTTC.